Only a few counts were recorded for the clone carrying this TCR beta chain. Its antigen is still unknown. This specimen belongs to a study of CD8 T cells in ankylosing spondylitis. Germline V lookup: CDR1 SGHKS, CDR2 YYEKEE (reference sequence). V was shortened by 2 bases and J by 2 bases, with 4 bases between the two germline ends. The CDR3 extends over 13 amino acids. Broader study findings: Prior literature has documented some motif variants in synovial fluid and blood from reactive arthritis.

TCRdb redid the calling of the 5' RACE reads with MiXCR, one entry per CDR3 protein. The profile shows about 30,000 distinct CDR3 sequences, approximately 15% of them singletons. The J gene is TRBJ2-2, the V gene TRBV5-5; no clear D gene. What was sequenced was blood. The sequence was obtained from a male donor with ankylosing spondylitis or in good health (not recorded which). The CDR3 loop reads CASSFKNTGELFF. CDR3 coding DNA: TGTGCCAGCAGCTTTAAAAACACCGGGGAGCTGTTTTTT.